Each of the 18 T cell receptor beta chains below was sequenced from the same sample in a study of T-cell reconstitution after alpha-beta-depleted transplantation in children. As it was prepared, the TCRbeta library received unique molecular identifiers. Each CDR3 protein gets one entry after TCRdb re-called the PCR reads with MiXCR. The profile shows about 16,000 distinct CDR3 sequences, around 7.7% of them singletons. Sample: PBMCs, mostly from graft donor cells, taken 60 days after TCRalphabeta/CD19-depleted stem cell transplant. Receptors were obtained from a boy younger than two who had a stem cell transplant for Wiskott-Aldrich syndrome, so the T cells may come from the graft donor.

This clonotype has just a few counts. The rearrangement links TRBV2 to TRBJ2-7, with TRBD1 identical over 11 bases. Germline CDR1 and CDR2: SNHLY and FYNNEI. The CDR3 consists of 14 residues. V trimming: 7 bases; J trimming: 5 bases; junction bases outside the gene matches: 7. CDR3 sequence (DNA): TGTGCCAGCAATGGACAGGGGGCGGGCGACGAGCAGTACTTC. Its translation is CASNGQGAGDEQYF. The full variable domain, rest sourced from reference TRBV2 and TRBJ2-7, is EPEVTQTPSHQVTQMGQEVILRCVPISNHLYFYWYRQILGQKVEFLVSFYNNEISEKSEIFDDQFSVERPDGSNFTLKIRSTKLEDSAMYFCASNGQGAGDEQYFGPGTRLTVT.

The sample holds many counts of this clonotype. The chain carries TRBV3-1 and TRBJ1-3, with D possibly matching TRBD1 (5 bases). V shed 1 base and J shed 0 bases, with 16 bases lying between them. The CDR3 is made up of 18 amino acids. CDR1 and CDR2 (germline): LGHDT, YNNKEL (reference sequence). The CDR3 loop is CASSQVPGRAYSGNTIYF. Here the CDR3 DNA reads TGTGCCAGCAGCCAAGTGCCGGGCAGGGCCTACTCTGGAAACACCATATATTTT. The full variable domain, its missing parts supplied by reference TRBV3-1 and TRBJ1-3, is DTAVSQTPKYLVTQMGNDKSIKCEQNLGHDTMYWYKQDSKKFLKIMFSYNNKELIINETVPNRFSPKSPDKAHLNLHINSLELGDSAVYFCASSQVPGRAYSGNTIYFGEGSWLTVV.

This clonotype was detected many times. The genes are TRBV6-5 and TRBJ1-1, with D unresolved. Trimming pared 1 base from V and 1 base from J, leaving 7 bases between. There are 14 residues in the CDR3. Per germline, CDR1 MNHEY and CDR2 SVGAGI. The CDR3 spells CASSYLMENTEAFF. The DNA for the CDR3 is TGTGCCAGCAGTTACTTAATGGAGAACACTGAAGCTTTCTTT.

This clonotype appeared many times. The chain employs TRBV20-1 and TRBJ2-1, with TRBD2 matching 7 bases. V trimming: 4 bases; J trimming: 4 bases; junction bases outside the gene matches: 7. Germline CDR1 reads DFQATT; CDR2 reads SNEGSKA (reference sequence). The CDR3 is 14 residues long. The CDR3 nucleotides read TGCAGTGCTAAGGGCGGGAGTTGGTACAATGAGCAGTTCTTC. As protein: CSAKGGSWYNEQFF.

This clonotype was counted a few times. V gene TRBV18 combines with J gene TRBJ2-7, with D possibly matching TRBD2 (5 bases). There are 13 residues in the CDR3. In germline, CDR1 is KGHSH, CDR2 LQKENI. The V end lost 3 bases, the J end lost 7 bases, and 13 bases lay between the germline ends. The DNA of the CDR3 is TGTGCCAGCTCACCTCACGGGGTGGGAGAGCAGTACTTC. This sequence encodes CASSPHGVGEQYF.

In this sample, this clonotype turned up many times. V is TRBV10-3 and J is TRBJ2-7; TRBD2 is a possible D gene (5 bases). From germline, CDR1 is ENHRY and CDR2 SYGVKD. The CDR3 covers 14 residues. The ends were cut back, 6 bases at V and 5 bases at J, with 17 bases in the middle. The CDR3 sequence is CAIRGSSSPHEQYF. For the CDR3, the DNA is TGTGCCATCAGGGGGAGCTCGAGTCCTCACGAGCAGTACTTC.

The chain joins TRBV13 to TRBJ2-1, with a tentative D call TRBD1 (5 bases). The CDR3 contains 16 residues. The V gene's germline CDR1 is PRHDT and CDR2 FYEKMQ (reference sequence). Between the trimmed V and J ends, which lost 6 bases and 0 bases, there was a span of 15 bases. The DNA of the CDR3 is TGTGCCAGCAGGAAGACAGAGACCTACTCCTACAATGAGCAGTTCTTC. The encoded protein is CASRKTETYSYNEQFF.

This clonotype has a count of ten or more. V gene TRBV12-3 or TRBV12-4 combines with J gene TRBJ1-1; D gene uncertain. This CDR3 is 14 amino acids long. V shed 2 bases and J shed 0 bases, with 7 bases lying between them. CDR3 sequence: CASSLLGMNTEAFF. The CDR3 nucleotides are TGTGCCAGCAGTTTATTAGGCATGAACACTGAAGCTTTCTTT.

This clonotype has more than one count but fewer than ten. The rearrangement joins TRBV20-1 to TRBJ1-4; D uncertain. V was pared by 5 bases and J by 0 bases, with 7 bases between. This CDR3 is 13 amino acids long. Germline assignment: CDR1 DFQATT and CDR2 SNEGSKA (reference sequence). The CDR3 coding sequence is TGCAGTGCTTCGATTGCAACTAATGAAAAACTGTTTTTT. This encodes CSASIATNEKLFF.

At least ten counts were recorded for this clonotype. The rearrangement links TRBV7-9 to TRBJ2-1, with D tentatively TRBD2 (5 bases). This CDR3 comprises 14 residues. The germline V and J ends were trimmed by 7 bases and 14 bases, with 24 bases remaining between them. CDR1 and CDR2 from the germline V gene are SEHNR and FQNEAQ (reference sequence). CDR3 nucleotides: TGTGCCAGCACCTTTTCGGGAAGCAGAAAGTCTAAGTTCTTC. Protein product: CASTFSGSRKSKFF.

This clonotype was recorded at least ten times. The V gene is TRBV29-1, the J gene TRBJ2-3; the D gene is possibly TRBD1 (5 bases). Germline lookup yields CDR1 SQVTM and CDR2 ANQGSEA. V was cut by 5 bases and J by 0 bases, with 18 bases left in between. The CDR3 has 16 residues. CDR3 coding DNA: TGCAGCGTTATAACACCCGTCGCAGGGAGCACAGATACGCAGTATTTT. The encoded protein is CSVITPVAGSTDTQYF.

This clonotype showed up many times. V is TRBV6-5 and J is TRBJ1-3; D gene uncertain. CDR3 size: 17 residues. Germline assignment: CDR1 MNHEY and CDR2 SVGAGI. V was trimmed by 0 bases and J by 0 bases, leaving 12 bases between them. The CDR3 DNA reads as TGTGCCAGCAGTTACTCGATTTGGCGGGCCTCTGGAAACACCATATATTTT. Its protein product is CASSYSIWRASGNTIYF.

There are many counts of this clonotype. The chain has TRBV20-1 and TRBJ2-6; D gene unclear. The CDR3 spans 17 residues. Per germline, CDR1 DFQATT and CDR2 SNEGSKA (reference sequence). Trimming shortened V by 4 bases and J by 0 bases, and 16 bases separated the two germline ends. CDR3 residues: CSAKNDQQPSGANVLTF. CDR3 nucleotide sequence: TGCAGTGCTAAGAATGACCAACAGCCCTCTGGGGCCAACGTCCTGACTTTC.

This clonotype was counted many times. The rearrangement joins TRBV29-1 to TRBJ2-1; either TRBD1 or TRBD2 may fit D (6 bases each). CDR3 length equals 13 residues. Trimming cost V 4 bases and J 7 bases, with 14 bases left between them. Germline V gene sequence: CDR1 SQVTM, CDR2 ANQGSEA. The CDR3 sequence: CSVVGGVMNEQFF. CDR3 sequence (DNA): TGCAGCGTTGTCGGGGGCGTTATGAATGAGCAGTTCTTC.

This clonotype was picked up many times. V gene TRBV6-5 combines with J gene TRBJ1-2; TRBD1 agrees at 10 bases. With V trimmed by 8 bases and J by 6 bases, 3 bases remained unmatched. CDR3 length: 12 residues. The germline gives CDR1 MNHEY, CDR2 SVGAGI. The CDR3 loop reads CASGDRGNGYTF. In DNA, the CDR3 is TGTGCCAGCGGGGACAGGGGAAATGGCTACACCTTC.

This CDR3 reads CASSPRGQGNNEQFF. The CDR3 coding sequence is TGTGCCAGCTCACCACGGGGACAGGGGAATAATGAGCAGTTCTTC. The chain carries TRBV18 and TRBJ2-1; 10 positions match TRBD1. From germline, CDR1 is KGHSH and CDR2 LQKENI. The ends lost 1 base at V and 7 bases at J; junction bases unmatched: 4. This CDR3 is built from 15 residues.

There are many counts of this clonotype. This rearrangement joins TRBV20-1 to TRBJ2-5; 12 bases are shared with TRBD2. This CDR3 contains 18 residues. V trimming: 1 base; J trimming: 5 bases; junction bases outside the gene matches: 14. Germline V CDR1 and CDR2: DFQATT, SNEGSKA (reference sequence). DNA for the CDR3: TGCAGTGCTAGAGCATTATCGACTAGCGGGAGCCCTGTGGAGACCCAGTACTTC. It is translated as CSARALSTSGSPVETQYF.

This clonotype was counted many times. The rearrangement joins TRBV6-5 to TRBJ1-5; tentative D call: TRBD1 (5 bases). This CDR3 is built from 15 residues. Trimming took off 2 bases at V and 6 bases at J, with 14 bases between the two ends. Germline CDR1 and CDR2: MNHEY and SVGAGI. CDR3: CASSYGSQGGQPQHF. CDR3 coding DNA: TGTGCCAGCAGTTACGGCTCTCAGGGCGGTCAGCCCCAGCATTTT.